The clone carrying this TCR beta chain was picked up many times. No antigen is known for it. This sample was included in a study of T cells after yellow fever vaccination. The overall study: Some fractions had low cell numbers, and these were prepared with SMART-Seq v4 Ultra Low Input.

TCRdb passed the 5' RACE reads through MiXCR, listing each CDR3 protein once. The repertoire holds under 150,000 distinct CDR3 sequences, with 7.7% as singletons. General study findings and limits: Most primary-vaccination clones recurred post-booster (nearly 98% CD4, 85% to 90% CD8).

Germline CDR1 and CDR2: SGHNT and YENEEA. The CDR3 has 21 amino acids. Trimming cost V 1 base and J 4 bases; bases outside gene matches: 18. The sequenced sample was CD4+ T cells sorted from PBMCs, obtained 5 days after the yellow fever booster vaccination. The gene calls are TRBV11-3 and TRBJ2-2, with 10 bases matching TRBD2. The TCR originated in a man aged 25-45 years who received the YFV17D yellow fever vaccine. This CDR3 is CASSLGSWRWLAGVGTGELFF. CDR3 bases: TGTGCCAGCAGCTTAGGGAGCTGGAGGTGGCTAGCGGGAGTGGGCACCGGGGAGCTGTTTTTT.